This TCR beta chain was recorded in a study of blood T cell repertoires in COVID-19. For the study at large: Donors in the United States, Italy and Spain gave samples during acute or convalescent COVID-19.

Sequencing was performed with immunoSEQ multiplex PCR; in TCRdb, only in-frame clones are kept and a portion is missing. The data show around 100,000 clones, roughly 88% seen once. This clone was detected only a few times. This sequence originates from a human donor in a cohort sampled during active COVID-19. Sequencing was carried out using peripheral blood.

CDR3 protein: CASSRTGSRNQPQHF. The CDR3 nucleotides are TGTGCCAGTAGCCGGACAGGGAGTAGGAATCAGCCCCAGCATTTT. The J gene is TRBJ1-5, the V gene TRBV19; 8 bases agree with TRBD1. The trim removed 6 bases at V and 4 bases at J, leaving 8 bases unmatched. The CDR3 consists of 15 residues. Germline assignment: CDR1 LNHDA and CDR2 SQIVND (reference sequence).